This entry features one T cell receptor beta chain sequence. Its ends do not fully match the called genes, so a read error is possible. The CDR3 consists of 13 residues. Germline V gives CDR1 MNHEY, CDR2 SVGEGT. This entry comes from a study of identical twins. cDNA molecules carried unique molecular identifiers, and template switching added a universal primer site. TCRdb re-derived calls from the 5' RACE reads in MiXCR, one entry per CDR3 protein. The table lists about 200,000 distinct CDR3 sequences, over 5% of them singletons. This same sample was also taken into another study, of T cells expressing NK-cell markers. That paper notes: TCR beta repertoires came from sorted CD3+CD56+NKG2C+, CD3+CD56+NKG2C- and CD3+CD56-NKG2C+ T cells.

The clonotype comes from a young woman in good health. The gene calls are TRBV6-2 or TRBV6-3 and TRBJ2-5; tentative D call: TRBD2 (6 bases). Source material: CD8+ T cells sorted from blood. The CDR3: CASSYPDGTERDF. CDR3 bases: TGTGCCAGCAGTTACCCCGACGGGACTGAAAGGGATTTC.